This TCR beta chain was observed in a study of blood T cell repertoires in COVID-19. Study overall: The study drew acute and convalescent COVID-19 samples from the United States, Italy and Spain. PBMCs, B-cell-depleted T cells, or T cells were the source of the cDNA or gDNA that made up the material.

Authors' analysis steps: Reference gene primer amplification in the assay estimated nucleated cell counts. Some clones are missing from TCRdb's copy, which holds only in-frame ones; the method was immunoSEQ multiplex PCR. That table furnishes V, J and clone size, whereas the DNA furnished D and trimming. This table holds tens of thousands of clones, approximately 80% found once. During active infection, Seattle patients enrolled and were then monitored through disease. V was pared by 8 bases and J by 8 bases, with 12 bases of the junction left unmatched. Germline V CDR1 and CDR2: MDHEN, SYDVKM. This CDR3 is 15 amino acids long.

Sequencing was performed on peripheral blood. The chain uses TRBV28 and TRBJ2-1, with 10 bases fitting TRBD2. The source is a man aged 25 to 45 with COVID-19, enrolled during active disease. CDR3 loop: CASGPGTSERDEQFF. CDR3 DNA sequence: TGTGCCAGCGGCCCCGGGACTAGCGAAAGGGATGAGCAGTTCTTC.